This TCR beta chain was sequenced for a study of Graves' ophthalmopathy and Graves' hyperthyroidism. Across the study: Peripheral blood was obtained at first diagnosis, ahead of any treatment. The study's findings and limits: Among thyroid clonotypes expanded above 0.001 frequency, most also appeared in blood.

Amplified TCR beta CDR3 regions were obtained using RNA transcripts as template. HTBI-primed RT-PCR formed the first round, and a multiplex PCR formed the second. MiXCR, run by TCRdb on the multiplex PCR reads, gives a single entry per CDR3 protein. The profile shows approximately 210,000 distinct CDR3 sequences, 20% to 25% of them singletons. V was clipped by 5 bases and J by 4 bases, with 11 bases between them. This CDR3 comprises 14 residues. The germline V gene has CDR1 LNHNV and CDR2 YYDKDF (reference sequence). This clonotype was seen repeatedly, ten times or more. The antigen remains undetermined.

The TCR was taken from a woman between 50 and 59 years old with Graves' ophthalmopathy. The chain couples TRBV15 to TRBJ2-2; D gene uncertain. The sequencing input was peripheral blood. The CDR3 sequence: CATSGQERTGELFF. CDR3 sequence (DNA): TGTGCCACCAGCGGGCAGGAGCGCACCGGGGAGCTGTTTTTT.